The 28 T cell receptor beta chains reported below all come from one sample, sequenced in a study of blood T cell repertoires in COVID-19. Sequenced by immunoSEQ multiplex PCR; TCRdb stores in-frame clones only, minus some. The sample includes roughly 290,000 clones, more than 65% of them seen just once. The source material was peripheral blood. Every receptor here comes from a person between 65 and 80 years old with COVID-19, enrolled during active disease.

The J gene is TRBJ2-3, the V gene TRBV6-5, with a weak D call TRBD2 (6 bases). Per germline, CDR1 MNHEY and CDR2 SVGAGI. The CDR3 extends over 15 amino acids. The ends were cut back, 2 bases at V and 2 bases at J, with 11 bases in the middle. The chain's CDR3 is CASSYIRGSTDTQYF. The CDR3, as DNA: TGTGCCAGCAGTTACATTCGGGGGTCCACAGATACGCAGTATTTT.

This chain uses TRBV10-2 with TRBJ1-5; possibly TRBD1 for D (6 bases). Germline CDR1 and CDR2: WSHSY and SAAADI. CDR3 length: 13 residues. Trimming took 3 bases from V and 6 from J, leaving 9 bases between them. CDR3 in DNA: TGCGCCAGCAGTGAACAGGGACGTCAGCCCCAGCATTTT. It specifies CASSEQGRQPQHF.

This CDR3 reads CAGQGVGAYEQYF. The CDR3 nucleotides are TGTGCGGGGCAGGGGGTAGGGGCTTACGAGCAGTACTTC. J is TRBJ2-7 and V is TRBV7-9; 7 bases match TRBD1. CDR3 size: 13 residues. Germline-derived CDR1 and CDR2 are SEHNR and FQNEAQ (reference sequence).

The genes are TRBV27 and TRBJ1-2, with TRBD1 matching 9 bases. The CDR3 spans 13 residues. In germline, CDR1 is MNHEY, CDR2 SMNVEV (reference sequence). Unmatched junction bases numbered 1, after V lost 0 bases and J lost 8 bases. This chain's CDR3 is CASSLSGQGGYTF. The CDR3 DNA reads as TGTGCCAGCAGTTTATCGGGACAGGGAGGCTACACCTTC.

This chain connects TRBV6-1 to TRBJ2-7; the D gene is possibly TRBD2 (6 bases). Looked up from germline, CDR1 is MNHNS and CDR2 is SASEGT. CDR3 length: 16 amino acids. Trimming took off 1 base at V and 2 bases at J, with 15 bases between the two ends. The CDR3 bases are TGTGCCAGCAGTGAAGTCGCGGGACGCCACACCTACGAGCAGTACTTC. Its translation is CASSEVAGRHTYEQYF.

This clone was counted a few times. This chain links TRBV9 with TRBJ2-3; no clear D. The length of the CDR3 is 13 residues. With 0 bases removed from V and 5 bases from J, the gap between germline ends came to 7 bases. CDR1 is SGDLS and CDR2 is YYNGEE in the germline V gene. The CDR3 DNA is TGTGCCAGCAGCGTAGATCCCATAGATACGCAGTATTTT. Its protein is CASSVDPIDTQYF.

With respect to this clone: The same CDR3 is also encoded by other DNA sequences in this sample. The chain links TRBV18 to TRBJ1-5; TRBD1 matches 8 bases. The CDR3 is 14 residues long. Unmatched junction bases numbered 5, after V lost 4 bases and J lost 6 bases. Germline-derived CDR1 and CDR2 are KGHSH and LQKENI. This chain's CDR3 is CASSLGQGGQPQHF. CDR3 sequence (DNA): TGTGCCAGCTCACTCGGACAGGGCGGTCAGCCCCAGCATTTT.

V gene TRBV15 combines with J gene TRBJ1-3; TRBD1 might be the D (6 bases). The V gene's germline CDR1 is LNHNV and CDR2 YYDKDF (reference sequence). This CDR3 contains 15 residues. The V end lost 5 bases, the J end lost 3 bases, and 14 bases lay between the germline ends. In DNA form, the CDR3 reads TGTGCCACCAGCGGGTCAACGGGACATGGAAACACCATATATTTT. Translating gives CATSGSTGHGNTIYF.

The sample holds a few counts of this clone. The genes are TRBV10-3 and TRBJ1-2; D remains unclear. Germline CDR1 is ENHRY and CDR2 is SYGVKD. The CDR3 length is 17 residues. Trimming removed 4 bases at V and 14 bases at J, with 32 bases between. In nucleotides, the CDR3 is TGTGCCATCAGTGTGGTAGAGGTCGTCCTATCCCCCGGGTTGGATACCTTC. It yields the protein CAISVVEVVLSPGLDTF.

The chain links TRBV6-5 to TRBJ2-2; TRBD1 aligns across 7 bases. Germline lookup yields CDR1 MNHEY and CDR2 SVGAGI. The CDR3 has 14 residues. J lost 4 bases, V lost 5 bases, and 4 bases had no gene match. CDR3 nucleotides: TGTGCCAGCAGTCCGGGACAGTCCACCGGGGAGCTGTTTTTT. It translates to CASSPGQSTGELFF.

Only a few counts were recorded for this clone. The J gene is TRBJ1-2, the V gene TRBV6-6; D not certain. The CDR3 is made up of 12 amino acids. V dropped 10 bases and J dropped 4 bases, with 13 bases sitting between them. From germline, CDR1 is MNHNY and CDR2 SVGAGI (reference sequence). The CDR3 loop reads CATLREGYGYTF. CDR3 DNA: TGTGCCACCCTGAGGGAAGGCTATGGCTACACCTTC.

The chain employs TRBV5-4 and TRBJ1-1; 7 positions match TRBD1. There are 15 residues in the CDR3. Germline values: CDR1 SGHNT, CDR2 YYREEE (reference sequence). After removal of 4 bases from V and 7 bases from J, the junction contained 13 bases not matched to a gene. The CDR3 region is CASSPQGIRGNEAFF. CDR3 in DNA: TGTGCCAGCAGCCCACAGGGGATAAGGGGGAATGAAGCTTTCTTT.

The chain has TRBV19 and TRBJ1-5, with TRBD1 as a possible D gene (5 bases). The length of the CDR3 is 13 residues. Trimming shortened V by 7 bases and J by 6 bases, and 13 bases separated the two germline ends. CDR1 and CDR2 from the germline V gene are LNHDA and SQIVND (reference sequence). CDR3 in DNA: TGTGCCAGTACAGGGAAAGCTGGTCAGCCCCAGCATTTT. Protein product: CASTGKAGQPQHF.

The rearrangement joins TRBV30 to TRBJ1-4, with a possible D match to TRBD1 (5 bases). CDR3 length: 16 amino acids. The V end was cut by 0 bases, the J end by 0 bases, with 11 bases between. In germline, CDR1 is GTSNPN, CDR2 SVGIG (reference sequence). The CDR3 sequence is CAWSVASTATNEKLFF. The DNA for the CDR3 is TGTGCCTGGAGTGTGGCCTCGACAGCAACTAATGAAAAACTGTTTTTT.

The table lists this clone with a few counts. The rearrangement joins TRBV14 to TRBJ2-1; D might be TRBD2 (7 bases). CDR1 is SGHDN, CDR2 FVKESK, per germline. This CDR3 spans 17 amino acids. V gave up 0 bases and J gave up 4 bases, with 16 bases separating them. CDR3 in amino acids: CASSQDFAGAAYNEQFF. The CDR3 coding sequence is TGTGCCAGCAGCCAAGACTTTGCGGGGGCCGCATACAATGAGCAGTTCTTC.

The rearrangement links TRBV4-1 to TRBJ1-5, with 10 bases identical to TRBD1. Germline V gene sequence: CDR1 MGHRA, CDR2 YSYEKL. Unmatched junction bases numbered 10, after V lost 3 bases and J lost 5 bases. This CDR3 is 17 amino acids long. CDR3 DNA: TGCGCCAGCAGCCAGGACCCCGGGACAGGGGTCTATCAGCCCCAGCATTTT. Protein product: CASSQDPGTGVYQPQHF.

V gene TRBV18 combines with J gene TRBJ2-1; D gene ambiguous. The CDR3 totals 14 residues. Germline V gene sequence: CDR1 KGHSH, CDR2 LQKENI. With 6 bases removed from V and 1 base from J, the gap between germline ends came to 10 bases. The CDR3 DNA sequence: TGTGCCAGCTCTCACAGTGAATCCTACAATGAGCAGTTCTTC. Protein: CASSHSESYNEQFF. The variable domain in full, completed from reference TRBV18 and TRBJ2-1, reads NAGVMQNPRHLVRRRGQEARLRCSPMKGHSHVYWYRQLPEEGLKFMVYLQKENIIDESGMPKERFSAEFPKEGPSILRIQQVVRGDSAAYFCASSHSESYNEQFFGPGTRLTVL.

The rearrangement uses TRBV7-9 and TRBJ1-5; D call uncertain. This CDR3 contains 14 residues. CDR1 SEHNR and CDR2 FQNEAQ come from the germline V gene (reference sequence). Trimming stripped 0 bases from V and 9 bases from J, with 12 bases between. Here the CDR3 reads CASSLAREVSPQHF. CDR3 in DNA: TGTGCCAGCAGCTTAGCGCGGGAGGTTTCGCCCCAGCATTTT.

The chain combines TRBV11-3 with TRBJ2-3; tentative D call: TRBD2 (6 bases). The CDR3 runs 15 residues. V was shortened by 5 bases and J by 5 bases, with 17 bases between the two germline ends. Germline CDR1 reads SGHNT; CDR2 reads YENEEA. The CDR3 DNA follows: TGTGCCAGCAGCCAGGGTAGCGGAGGAGGAGATACGCAGTATTTT. It translates to CASSQGSGGGDTQYF.

The rearrangement uses TRBV7-2 and TRBJ1-1; a possible D gene is TRBD1 (5 bases). The CDR3 runs 14 residues. With 5 bases removed from V and 1 base from J, the gap between germline ends came to 11 bases. Germline loops: CDR1 SGHTA, CDR2 FQGNSA. The CDR3 sequence is CASSVNRQNTEAFF. In nucleotides, the CDR3 is TGTGCCAGCAGCGTAAACAGGCAGAACACTGAAGCTTTCTTT.

In its sample, this clone was seen a few times. This chain uses TRBV11-3 with TRBJ2-7, with a weak D call TRBD1 (7 bases). The V gene lost 4 bases and the J gene lost 6 bases, with 13 bases spanning the gap. The length of the CDR3 is 13 residues. In germline, CDR1 is SGHNT, CDR2 YENEEA. CDR3 residues: CASSSGGGFEQYF. CDR3 nucleotide sequence: TGTGCCAGCAGCTCAGGGGGAGGATTCGAGCAGTACTTC.

CDR3 bases: TGTGCCAGCAGTGAAGCTGGGCAAAATCAGCCCCAGCATTTT. This codes for CASSEAGQNQPQHF. The rearrangement uses TRBV2 and TRBJ1-5; D is uncertain. The CDR3 spans 14 residues. CDR1 is SNHLY and CDR2 is FYNNEI in the germline V gene. V lost 0 bases to trimming and J lost 4 bases, with 7 bases between them.

The genes are TRBV27 and TRBJ2-2; maybe TRBD1 (5 bases). There are 15 residues in the CDR3. The germline V gene encodes CDR1 MNHEY and CDR2 SMNVEV (reference sequence). The V gene lost 1 base and the J gene lost 1 base, with 7 bases spanning the gap. The CDR3 is CASSLLGQNTGELFF. The CDR3 DNA is TGTGCCAGCAGTTTATTGGGGCAGAACACCGGGGAGCTGTTTTTT.

This clone was seen only a few times. This chain joins TRBV5-4 and TRBJ2-3; D gene uncertain. The CDR3 totals 14 residues. Germline CDR1 is SGHNT and CDR2 is YYREEE (reference sequence). V was clipped by 2 bases and J by 3 bases, with 10 bases between them. This CDR3 reads CASSLQKTTDTQYF. In DNA form, the CDR3 reads TGTGCCAGCAGCTTACAGAAAACAACAGATACGCAGTATTTT.

The chain couples TRBV7-2 to TRBJ2-1, with 11 bases that match TRBD2. Germline V gene data show CDR1 as SGHTA and CDR2 as FQGNSA. V gave up 6 bases and J gave up 4 bases; unmatched junction bases: 8. This CDR3 has 16 residues. In DNA, the CDR3 is TGTGCCAGCAGTTCTCCCGGGACTAGCGGTTACAATGAGCAGTTCTTC. Translated: CASSSPGTSGYNEQFF.

The chain links TRBV15 to TRBJ2-2, with 7 bases lining up with TRBD1. The germline CDR1 and CDR2 sequences are LNHNV and YYDKDF (reference sequence). The CDR3 runs 15 residues. V lost 1 base, J lost 7 bases, and 6 bases stayed unmatched. The CDR3 here is CATSRGGQWGGELFF. DNA of the CDR3: TGTGCCACCAGCAGAGGGGGACAGTGGGGCGGGGAGCTGTTTTTT.

This sequence joins TRBV19 and TRBJ2-4, with D possibly being TRBD2 (5 bases). Per germline, CDR1 LNHDA and CDR2 SQIVND (reference sequence). This CDR3 region has 14 residues. With 8 bases removed from V and 3 bases from J, the gap between germline ends came to 14 bases. CDR3 sequence (DNA): TGTGCCAGTGGTAAGGACGGGGTCAAAAACATTCAGTACTTC. It specifies CASGKDGVKNIQYF.

The rearrangement links TRBV11-3 to TRBJ2-7; 9 nucleotides agree with TRBD1. The germline V gene has CDR1 SGHNT and CDR2 YENEEA. This CDR3 has 15 amino acids. V was pared by 3 bases and J by 4 bases, with 7 bases of the junction left unmatched. The CDR3 bases are TGTGCCAGCAGCTTCTCCCGGGACAGGGAGTACGAGCAGTACTTC. This encodes CASSFSRDREYEQYF.